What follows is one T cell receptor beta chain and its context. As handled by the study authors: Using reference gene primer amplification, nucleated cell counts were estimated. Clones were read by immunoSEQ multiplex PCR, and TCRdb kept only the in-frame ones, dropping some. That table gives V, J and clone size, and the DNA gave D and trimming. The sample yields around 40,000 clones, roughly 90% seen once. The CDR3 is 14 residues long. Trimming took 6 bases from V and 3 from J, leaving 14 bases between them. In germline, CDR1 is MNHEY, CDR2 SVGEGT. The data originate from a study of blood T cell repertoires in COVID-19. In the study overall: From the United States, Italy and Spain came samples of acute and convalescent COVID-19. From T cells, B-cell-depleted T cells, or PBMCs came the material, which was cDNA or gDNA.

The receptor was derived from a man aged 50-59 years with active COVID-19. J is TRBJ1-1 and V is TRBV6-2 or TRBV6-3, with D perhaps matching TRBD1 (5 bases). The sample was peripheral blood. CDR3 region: CASSEQDGDTEAFF. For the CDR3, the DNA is TGTGCCAGCAGCGAACAGGACGGAGACACTGAAGCTTTCTTT.